A single sample is the source of the 25 T cell receptor beta chains below, sequenced in a study of OX40 agonist ivuxolimab in advanced cancers. The data were produced by immunoSEQ multiplex PCR, yet TCRdb's version contains in-frame clones alone and is incomplete. Of about 83,000 clones listed, 65% to 90% are singletons. Specimen: CD4+ or CD8+ T cells sorted from blood, collected in a trial of the OX40 agonist ivuxolimab. These receptors originate from an adult with an advanced solid tumor such as melanoma, head and neck, liver or kidney cancer.

This clone has just one count. The chain employs TRBV18 and TRBJ1-2; weak D call: TRBD1 (5 bases). V lost 3 bases to trimming and J lost 0 bases, with 17 bases between them. From germline, CDR1 is KGHSH and CDR2 LQKENI. This CDR3 has 17 amino acids. The CDR3, as DNA: TGTGCCAGCTCACCGTCAGGGCCCATCACTCCTAACTATGGCTACACCTTC. Protein: CASSPSGPITPNYGYTF.

J is TRBJ1-2 and V is TRBV5-4; D perhaps matches TRBD1 (5 bases). CDR3 length: 13 amino acids. The V gene lost 4 bases and the J gene lost 2 bases, with 9 bases spanning the gap. Germline V gene sequence: CDR1 SGHNT, CDR2 YYREEE (reference sequence). The CDR3 region is CASSADRNYGYTF. The CDR3 nucleotides read TGTGCCAGCAGCGCTGACAGAAACTATGGCTACACCTTC.

This clone was observed once. The V gene is TRBV4-1, the J gene TRBJ2-3, with 9 bases identical to TRBD2. The CDR3 totals 18 residues. Germline values: CDR1 MGHRA, CDR2 YSYEKL. The V segment lost 5 bases and the J segment 3 bases; nucleotides outside the gene matches: 15. In nucleotides, the CDR3 is TGCGCCAGCAGCGGGACTAGCCGCAGCGCTGGCCTAACAGATACGCAGTATTTT. Translated: CASSGTSRSAGLTDTQYF.

The chain has TRBV6-6 and TRBJ2-5; TRBD2 aligns across 7 bases. Germline V gives CDR1 MNHNY, CDR2 SVGAGI (reference sequence). The CDR3 contains 14 residues. After removal of 6 bases from V and 2 bases from J, the junction contained 6 bases not matched to a gene. The DNA for the CDR3 is TGTGCCAGCAGAAGGGACTATTTTCAAGAGACCCAGTACTTC. Encoded protein: CASRRDYFQETQYF.

This rearrangement joins TRBV9 to TRBJ1-6; D unresolved. This CDR3 comprises 13 residues. The germline V and J ends were trimmed by 0 bases and 13 bases, with 11 bases remaining between them. Germline V lookup: CDR1 SGDLS, CDR2 YYNGEE. The CDR3 DNA reads TGTGCCAGCAGCGTAGATCAGAGCTCGCCCCTCCACTTT. Amino acids: CASSVDQSSPLHF. The variable domain in full, with the rest retrieved from reference TRBV9 and TRBJ1-6, is DSGVTQTPKHLITATGQRVTLRCSPRSGDLSVYWYQQSLDQGLQFLIQYYNGEERAKGNILERFSAQQFPDLHSELNLSSLELGDSALYFCASSVDQSSPLHFGNGTRLTVT.

This clone was seen a handful of times. The chain combines TRBV21-1 with TRBJ1-4. TRBV21-1 is a pseudogene segment. The CDR3 has 14 amino acids. In nucleotides, the CDR3 is TGTGCCAGCAGCATATTAGGTCTTATTGAAAAACTGTTTTTT. This translates into CASSILGLIEKLFF.

The rearrangement joins TRBV5-1 to TRBJ2-3; 8 nucleotides match TRBD1. This CDR3 has 15 residues. V lost 2 bases to trimming and J lost 0 bases; unmatched junction nucleotides: 2. CDR1 SGHRS and CDR2 YFSETQ come from the germline V gene. The CDR3 here is CASSFQGASTDTQYF. The CDR3 coding sequence is TGCGCCAGCAGCTTCCAGGGGGCTAGCACAGATACGCAGTATTTT.

The rearrangement links TRBV29-1 to TRBJ2-7; the match to TRBD1 covers 10 bases. Trimming removed 3 bases from V and 3 bases from J; junction bases left unmatched: 8. Germline V gives CDR1 SQVTM, CDR2 ANQGSEA. This CDR3 has 15 amino acids. The chain's CDR3 is CSVDTGTGVVYEQYF. In DNA, the CDR3 is TGCAGCGTTGATACCGGGACAGGGGTGGTCTACGAGCAGTACTTC.

The chain employs TRBV11-2 and TRBJ2-1; 8 positions agree with TRBD1. This CDR3 is built from 17 residues. Germline CDR1 reads SGHAT; CDR2 reads FQNNGV. V lost 0 bases to trimming and J lost 5 bases; unmatched junction nucleotides: 9. The CDR3 DNA reads as TGTGCCAGCAGCTTAGATCGGACCAGGGGGCCCGACAATGAGCAGTTCTTC. Translated: CASSLDRTRGPDNEQFF.

The chain employs TRBV7-3 and TRBJ1-3; 9 nucleotides align to TRBD1. J lost 4 bases, V lost 2 bases, and 3 bases had no gene match. The CDR3 spans 15 residues. CDR1 is SGHTA, CDR2 FQGTGA, per germline. The CDR3: CASSLVQGAGNTIYF. The CDR3 DNA follows: TGTGCCAGCAGCTTAGTACAGGGGGCAGGAAACACCATATATTTT.

The genes are TRBV10-3 and TRBJ2-7; D not certain. The CDR3 contains 13 residues. Trimming left V 2 bases short and J 7 bases short, with 12 bases between. Germline V gene lookup returns CDR1 ENHRY and CDR2 SYGVKD. CDR3: CAISEAMLTEQYF. The DNA for the CDR3 is TGTGCCATCAGTGAGGCGATGCTGACAGAGCAGTACTTC.

This clone was found once. V gene TRBV7-3 combines with J gene TRBJ2-1, with TRBD2 matching 8 bases. From germline, CDR1 is SGHTA and CDR2 FQGTGA. V lost 5 bases and J lost 6; bases outside the gene matches: 15. The CDR3 length is 17 residues. The CDR3 DNA follows: TGTGCCAGCAGCCTGGAGGGACTAGGCGGGAGTTTCAATGAGCAGTTCTTC. This gives the protein CASSLEGLGGSFNEQFF.

As DNA, the CDR3 is TGCGCCAGCAGCTTGGCCCCGGGACAGGAAGAGACCCAGTACTTC. This gives the protein CASSLAPGQEETQYF. This chain links TRBV5-1 with TRBJ2-5; 8 bases match TRBD1. CDR3 length equals 15 residues. Germline assignment: CDR1 SGHRS and CDR2 YFSETQ. Germline trimming cut 0 bases from V and 3 bases from J; bases unmatched to any gene: 4. Filled out from reference TRBV5-1 and TRBJ2-5, the complete variable domain reads KAGVTQTPRYLIKTRGQQVTLSCSPISGHRSVSWYQQTPGQGLQFLFEYFSETQRNKGNFPGRFSGRQFSNSRSEMNVSTLELGDSALYLCASSLAPGQEETQYFGPGTRLLVL.

The V gene is TRBV7-9, the J gene TRBJ2-5; either TRBD1 or TRBD2 may supply D (5 bases each). V lost 6 bases and J 5 bases, leaving 13 bases between the germline ends. Per germline, CDR1 SEHNR and CDR2 FQNEAQ (reference sequence). This CDR3 has 13 residues. CDR3 coding DNA: TGTGCCAGCAGGGCCGGGGCATTCGAGACCCAGTACTTC. It codes for CASRAGAFETQYF.

This chain connects TRBV30 to TRBJ1-1; D unclear. This CDR3 region has 15 residues. The V end was cut by 0 bases, the J end by 0 bases, with 11 bases between. CDR1 is GTSNPN, CDR2 SVGIG, per germline (reference sequence). This CDR3 is CAWSVKGSVNTEAFF. CDR3 sequence (DNA): TGTGCCTGGAGTGTGAAGGGATCGGTGAACACTGAAGCTTTCTTT.

The chain couples TRBV30 to TRBJ1-1, with a tentative D call TRBD1 (5 bases). The length of the CDR3 is 14 residues. The germline V and J ends were trimmed by 2 bases and 2 bases, with 12 bases remaining between them. Germline CDR1 GTSNPN, CDR2 SVGIG (reference sequence). The CDR3 region is CAWSLGLGNTEAFF. The CDR3 nucleotides read TGTGCCTGGAGTTTGGGACTGGGAAACACTGAAGCTTTCTTT. The full variable domain, rest sourced from reference TRBV30 and TRBJ1-1, is SQTIHQWPATLVQPVGSPLSLECTVEGTSNPNLYWYRQAAGRGLQLLFYSVGIGQISSEVPQNLSASRPQDRQFILSSKKLLLSDSGFYLCAWSLGLGNTEAFFGQGTRLTVV.

Regarding this clone: A junction boundary mismatches the germline segment, possibly from a read error. The gene calls are TRBV6-5 and TRBJ2-7, with no clear D. This CDR3 comprises 13 residues. Germline CDR1 is MNHEY and CDR2 is SVGAGI. The CDR3 loop is CASSYAWGYERYF. DNA of the CDR3: TGTGCCAGCAGTTACGCATGGGGTTACGAGCGGTACTTC.

Only one count was recorded for this clone. The chain is built from TRBV19 and TRBJ1-5; 7 bases line up with TRBD1. Trimming removed 5 bases from V and 4 bases from J; junction bases left unmatched: 5. The CDR3 is 14 amino acids. The germline CDR1 and CDR2 sequences are LNHDA and SQIVND (reference sequence). The CDR3 DNA reads as TGTGCCAGTAGTTCCGGGACAGAGAATCAGCCCCAGCATTTT. This encodes CASSSGTENQPQHF.

About this clone itself: An end of the junction differs from the germline gene, which may be a read error. The chain joins TRBV7-7 to TRBJ2-5, with TRBD2 identical over 11 bases. Germline assignment: CDR1 SSHAT and CDR2 FNYEAQ (reference sequence). The CDR3 contains 16 residues. CDR3 DNA: TGTGCTAGCAGCTTAGGCGCTAGCGGGGGGCAAGAGACCCAGTACTTC. It is translated as CASSLGASGGQETQYF.

The chain is built from TRBV6-1 and TRBJ2-5; D gene ambiguous. V dropped 4 bases and J dropped 5 bases, with 5 bases sitting between them. In germline, CDR1 is MNHNS, CDR2 SASEGT. There are 11 residues in the CDR3. The CDR3 loop reads CASSGLETQYF. The CDR3 DNA reads TGTGCCAGCAGTGGACTGGAGACCCAGTACTTC.

The rearrangement joins TRBV7-2 to TRBJ2-5; 13 nucleotides match TRBD2. CDR3 length: 17 amino acids. The V and J ends lost 4 bases and 1 base, in that order; junction bases with no gene match: 6. The germline V gene encodes CDR1 SGHTA and CDR2 FQGNSA. The CDR3 protein is CASSSWTSGGAQETQYF. The CDR3 DNA follows: TGTGCCAGCAGCTCGTGGACTAGCGGGGGAGCCCAAGAGACCCAGTACTTC.

V and J are TRBV13 and TRBJ1-2; D unclear. CDR3 length: 15 amino acids. The V and J ends lost 2 bases and 4 bases respectively, with 14 bases between them. Germline lookup yields CDR1 PRHDT and CDR2 FYEKMQ (reference sequence). In DNA form, the CDR3 reads TGTGCCAGCAGCTTAAGGTACAGTATTATCTATGGCTACACCTTC. Translation gives CASSLRYSIIYGYTF. Full variable domain (missing parts from reference TRBV13 and TRBJ1-2): AAGVIQSPRHLIKEKRETATLKCYPIPRHDTVYWYQQGPGQDPQFLISFYEKMQSDKGSIPDRFSAQQFSDYHSELNMSSLELGDSALYFCASSLRYSIIYGYTFGSGTRLTVV.

The V gene is TRBV7-2, the J gene TRBJ2-7; TRBD1 matches at 8 bases. CDR1 is SGHTA and CDR2 is FQGNSA in the germline V gene. The CDR3 has 14 amino acids. With V trimmed by 5 bases and J by 6 bases, 9 bases remained unmatched. CDR3 bases: TGTGCCAGCAGCCCCGGACAGGGACCCTCCGAGCAGTACTTC. Translation: CASSPGQGPSEQYF.

The chain employs TRBV5-1 and TRBJ2-7; TRBD2 agrees at 12 bases. This CDR3 is 15 amino acids long. V was pared by 1 base and J by 3 bases, with 2 bases of the junction left unmatched. Per germline, CDR1 SGHRS and CDR2 YFSETQ. The CDR3 here is CASSLRLAGDYEQYF. The CDR3 nucleotides read TGCGCCAGCAGCTTGAGACTAGCGGGGGACTACGAGCAGTACTTC.

The chain recombines TRBV5-1 with TRBJ2-6; 8 bases fit TRBD1. The junction had 10 bases not matched to a gene; V was cut back by 4 bases and J by 4 bases. CDR1 is SGHRS and CDR2 is YFSETQ in the germline V gene. The CDR3 consists of 17 residues. The CDR3 sequence: CASSPLTGVSGANVLTF. The DNA of the CDR3 is TGCGCCAGCAGCCCGCTGACAGGGGTCTCCGGGGCCAACGTCCTGACTTTC.